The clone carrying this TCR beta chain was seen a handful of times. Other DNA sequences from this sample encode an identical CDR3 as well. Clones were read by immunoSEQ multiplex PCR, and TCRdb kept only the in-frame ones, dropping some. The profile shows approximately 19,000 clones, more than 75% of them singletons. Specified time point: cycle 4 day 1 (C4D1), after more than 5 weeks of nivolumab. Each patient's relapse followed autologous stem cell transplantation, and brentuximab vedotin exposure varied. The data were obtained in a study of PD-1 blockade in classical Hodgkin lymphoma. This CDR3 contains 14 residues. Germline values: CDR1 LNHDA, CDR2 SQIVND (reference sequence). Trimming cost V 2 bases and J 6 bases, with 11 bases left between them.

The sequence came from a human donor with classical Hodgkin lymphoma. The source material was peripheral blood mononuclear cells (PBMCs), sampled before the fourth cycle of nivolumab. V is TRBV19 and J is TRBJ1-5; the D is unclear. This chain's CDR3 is CASSIRGPGQPQHF. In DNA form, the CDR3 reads TGTGCCAGTAGTATACGGGGTCCCGGTCAGCCCCAGCATTTT. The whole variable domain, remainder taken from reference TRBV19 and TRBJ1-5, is DGGITQSPKYLFRKEGQNVTLSCEQNLNHDAMYWYRQDPGQGLRLIYYSQIVNDFQKGDIAEGYSVSREKKESFPLTVTSAQKNPTAFYLCASSIRGPGQPQHFGDGTRLSIL.